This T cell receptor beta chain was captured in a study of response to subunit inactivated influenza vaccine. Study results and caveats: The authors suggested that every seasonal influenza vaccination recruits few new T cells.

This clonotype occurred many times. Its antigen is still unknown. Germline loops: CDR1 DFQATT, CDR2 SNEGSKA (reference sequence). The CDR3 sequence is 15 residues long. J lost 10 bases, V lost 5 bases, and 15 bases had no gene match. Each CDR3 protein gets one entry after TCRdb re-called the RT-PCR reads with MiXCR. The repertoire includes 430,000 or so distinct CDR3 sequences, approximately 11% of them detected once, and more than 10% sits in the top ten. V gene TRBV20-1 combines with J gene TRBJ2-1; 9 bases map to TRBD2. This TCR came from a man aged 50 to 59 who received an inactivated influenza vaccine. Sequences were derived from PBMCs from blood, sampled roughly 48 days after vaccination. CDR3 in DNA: TGCAGTGCTGGCCCTCCTAGCGGGGTCTTCGGGGAGCAGTTCTTC. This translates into CSAGPPSGVFGEQFF.